Presented here are 17 T cell receptor beta chains from one specimen sequenced in a study of blood T cells in healthy people across ages. Through a sample-barcoded 5' primer and a J-beta primer mix, a second PCR was run for 7 to 11 cycles. MiXCR, run by TCRdb on the 5' RACE reads, gives a single entry per CDR3 protein. This sample yields around 800,000 distinct CDR3 sequences, of which 62% are seen a single time; approximately 30% belongs to the top ten. Sample: blood. These receptors all stem from a man aged 25-45 years in good health.

The chain has TRBV2 and TRBJ2-1; 11 nucleotides align to TRBD2. CDR3 length: 15 residues. Germline assignment: CDR1 SNHLY and CDR2 FYNNEI. J was trimmed by 8 bases and V by 7 bases; bases with no gene match: 10. CDR3 amino acids: CASTDGGLAGDEQFF. In nucleotides, the CDR3 is TGTGCCAGCACTGACGGAGGACTAGCGGGTGATGAGCAGTTCTTC.

This chain links TRBV2 with TRBJ1-5; tentative D call: TRBD1 (6 bases). The V end lost 6 bases, the J end lost 5 bases, and 11 bases lay between the germline ends. The germline gives CDR1 SNHLY, CDR2 FYNNEI. CDR3 length: 13 amino acids. The CDR3 spells CASSRTGYQPQHF. The CDR3 DNA reads TGTGCCAGCAGCCGTACAGGGTATCAGCCCCAGCATTTT.

The rearrangement uses TRBV28 and TRBJ2-7; D call uncertain. CDR1 is MDHEN and CDR2 is SYDVKM in the germline V gene. The CDR3 spans 15 residues. V was shortened by 4 bases and J by 0 bases, with 13 bases between the two germline ends. CDR3 in amino acids: CASSWAVGSSYEQYF. The DNA for the CDR3 is TGTGCCAGCAGTTGGGCTGTAGGCAGCTCCTACGAGCAGTACTTC.

The chain couples TRBV6-1 to TRBJ1-2; 7 positions match TRBD1. CDR3 length: 13 residues. Germline lookup yields CDR1 MNHNS and CDR2 SASEGT. Unmatched junction bases numbered 3, after V lost 3 bases and J lost 5 bases. The CDR3 loop is CASSEDRPYGYTF. CDR3 bases: TGTGCCAGCAGTGAGGACAGGCCGTATGGCTACACCTTC.

The rearrangement links TRBV25-1 to TRBJ1-6; D is perhaps TRBD1 (5 bases). The CDR3 runs to 16 residues. Germline V lookup: CDR1 MGHDK, CDR2 SYGVNS. Trimming removed 2 bases from V and 8 bases from J, with 16 bases in between. CDR3 in amino acids: CASSEVQGHNHSPLHF. DNA for the CDR3: TGTGCCAGCAGTGAAGTGCAGGGCCATAACCATTCACCCCTCCACTTT.

The chain employs TRBV4-3 and TRBJ2-1; D is undetermined. V was pared by 1 base and J by 3 bases, with 13 bases between. Germline CDR1 and CDR2: LGHNA and YSLEER. The CDR3 runs to 16 residues. The CDR3 here is CASSQVVGDFYNEQFF. CDR3 nucleotide sequence: TGCGCCAGCAGCCAAGTGGTAGGTGACTTCTACAATGAGCAGTTCTTC.

The V call is TRBV7-9, the J call TRBJ2-4; D call uncertain. The J call may be wrong; the DNA end is better matched by TRBJ2-7. CDR3 size: 14 residues. CDR1 and CDR2 (germline): SEHNR, FQNEAQ (reference sequence). In DNA form, the CDR3 reads TGTGCCAGCAGCTCTTGGTCAGAGTCCTACGAGCAGTACTTC. This gives the protein CASSSWSESYEQYF.

The rearrangement links TRBV2 to TRBJ1-5; 7 bases match TRBD1. The ends lost 6 bases at V and 2 bases at J; junction bases unmatched: 4. From germline, CDR1 is SNHLY and CDR2 FYNNEI. The CDR3 totals 14 residues. The DNA of the CDR3 is TGTGCCAGCAGGGATGACAGGGGCAATCAGCCCCAGCATTTT. Protein product: CASRDDRGNQPQHF.

This clonotype appeared a few times. This sequence joins TRBV4-2 and TRBJ1-5; D is undetermined. This CDR3 has 13 residues. With 0 bases removed from V and 6 bases from J, the gap between germline ends came to 6 bases. Germline assignment: CDR1 LGHNA and CDR2 YNFKEQ. Here the CDR3 reads CASSQERSQPQHF. The CDR3 DNA sequence: TGTGCCAGCAGCCAAGAAAGAAGTCAGCCCCAGCATTTT.

This clonotype came up a few times. This chain links TRBV13 with TRBJ1-2; D gene ambiguous. This CDR3 spans 16 amino acids. Per germline, CDR1 PRHDT and CDR2 FYEKMQ (reference sequence). Trimming removed 0 bases from V and 0 bases from J, with 11 bases in between. The CDR3 bases are TGTGCCAGCAGCTTAGGCCCCACGGGCCCTAACTATGGCTACACCTTC. Its protein product is CASSLGPTGPNYGYTF.

V gene TRBV10-3 combines with J gene TRBJ2-3; D unclear. Germline CDR1 ENHRY, CDR2 SYGVKD. V was shortened by 4 bases and J by 2 bases, with 13 bases between the two germline ends. CDR3 length equals 15 residues. In nucleotides, the CDR3 is TGTGCCATCAGTGTTCCGTCAAGAGCCACAGATACGCAGTATTTT. Encoded protein: CAISVPSRATDTQYF.

CDR3 sequence: CASSLARGQFF. CDR3 sequence (DNA): TGTGCCAGCAGCTTAGCTCGGGGACAGTTCTTC. The chain is built from TRBV7-2 and TRBJ2-1; maybe TRBD2 (5 bases). The length of the CDR3 is 11 residues. The V and J ends lost 0 bases and 13 bases respectively, with 7 bases between them. Germline CDR1 SGHTA, CDR2 FQGNSA. Variable domain in full (rest from reference TRBV7-2 and TRBJ2-1): GAGVSQSPSNKVTEKGKDVELRCDPISGHTALYWYRQSLGQGLEFLIYFQGNSAPDKSGLPSDRFSAERTGGSVSTLTIQRTQQEDSAVYLCASSLARGQFFGPGTRLTVL.

The V gene is TRBV7-9, the J gene TRBJ2-7; D perhaps matches TRBD2 (6 bases). Germline loops: CDR1 SEHNR, CDR2 FQNEAQ (reference sequence). The length of the CDR3 is 17 residues. V was shortened by 2 bases and J by 3 bases, with 20 bases between the two germline ends. CDR3 DNA sequence: TGTGCCAGCAGCTTATTCGCCCCTGGGACGGGACTCTACGAGCAGTACTTC. It is translated as CASSLFAPGTGLYEQYF.

The chain is built from TRBV12-3 or TRBV12-4 and TRBJ2-1; 7 bases align to TRBD2. With V trimmed by 5 bases and J by 6 bases, 10 bases remained unmatched. The CDR3 extends over 15 amino acids. CDR3 nucleotide sequence: TGTGCCAGCAGTATAGGCCGACTAGCAAGCAATGAGCAGTTCTTC. It encodes CASSIGRLASNEQFF.

The V gene is TRBV2, the J gene TRBJ2-2; possibly TRBD2 for D (7 bases). Germline assignment: CDR1 SNHLY and CDR2 FYNNEI. Trimming cost V 7 bases and J 4 bases, with 19 bases left between them. This CDR3 is built from 16 residues. The CDR3 here is CASTISGGAATGELFF. CDR3 sequence (DNA): TGTGCCAGCACGATAAGTGGGGGGGCCGCCACCGGGGAGCTGTTTTTT.

This clonotype was counted only a few times. The rearrangement links TRBV12-3 or TRBV12-4 to TRBJ2-7; D possibly uses TRBD1 or TRBD2 (5 bases each). This CDR3 has 14 residues. Trimming stripped 7 bases from V and 3 bases from J, with 16 bases between. DNA for the CDR3: TGTGCCAGCACCCTAGGGGACGGAGTCTACGAGCAGTACTTC. Its translation: CASTLGDGVYEQYF.

V usage is TRBV28 and J usage is TRBJ2-1; 7 bases are a match to TRBD2. Per germline, CDR1 MDHEN and CDR2 SYDVKM. V lost 8 bases and J lost 10; bases outside the gene matches: 8. The CDR3 sequence is 12 residues long. CDR3 DNA sequence: TGTGCCAGCCGTACGCGGGGGAGGGAGCAGTTCTTC. This codes for CASRTRGREQFF.